This T cell receptor beta chain was retrieved from a study of technical replicates of blood from a few donors. The trim removed 6 bases at V and 4 bases at J, leaving 6 bases unmatched. The length of the CDR3 is 14 residues. Germline V gives CDR1 MNHEY, CDR2 SMNVEV (reference sequence). TCRdb's copy holds only in-frame clones and misses some; the assay was immunoSEQ multiplex PCR. The sample lists approximately 95,000 clones, approximately 96% occurring once. This receptor was identified in a human donor in good health. The chain carries TRBV27 and TRBJ2-1; 7 bases map to TRBD2. Specimen: T cells isolated from PBMCs. The DNA of the CDR3 is TGTGCCAGCAGGCCCGGGGGGAGTTACAATGAGCAGTTCTTC. The encoded protein is CASRPGGSYNEQFF.